A selection of T cell receptor beta chains follows, all from one sample in a study of blood T cell repertoires in COVID-19. Produced via immunoSEQ multiplex PCR; TCRdb's table is partial and in-frame only. The sample has 400,000 or so clones, approximately 89% seen once. Material for sequencing was PBMCs or T cells enriched from blood (not recorded which). The receptors shown here come from a man between 35 and 55 years old in a cohort exposed to, infected with or recovered from COVID-19 (not recorded which). Each CDR3 is given without its conserved first and last residue.

v_call cdr3_aa
TRBV7-9 ASSQRPEGEQY
TRBV24-1 ATSDLTGFRETQY
TRBV20-1 SAARVDGYT
TRBV5-4 ASRDNQGGYT
TRBV7-3 ASSLEVQETQY
TRBV7-9 ASRQVQGRQY
TRBV19 ASMIRAGAILGTEAF
TRBV2 ASKGTSGRSYEQY
TRBV3-1/TRBV3-2 ASSQEGQGAAEKLF
TRBV7-2 ASSSGGRGGPDTQY
TRBV12-2 ASRLAREARGQPQH
TRBV11-3 ASSRHSGTSTGELF
TRBV5-1 ASSLSGLSSGELF
TRBV7-6 ASSSGQYYEQY
TRBV28 AIDPGQGYGYT
TRBV5-5 ASSLAGQKPMDEQY
TRBV5-6 ASSSGTGGLTDTQY
TRBV9 ASSLGQPNTEAF
TRBV10-3 AISDPGTELNSPLH
TRBV29-1 SARSDRGLEQY
TRBV7-2 ASSLTGGLADTQY
TRBV6-4 ASSPAGAATGELF
TRBV27 ASSLMPGRTEAF
TRBV7-9 ASIQPPDSYGYT
TRBV27 ASSKSGTGTLYEQY
TRBV6-5 ASSQTGGSGQPQH
TRBV7-9 ASSLASGGKGYT
TRBV3-1/TRBV3-2 ASSQGGLEQY
TRBV2 AGGTGLAATDTQY
TRBV6-5 ASSFPGQGGNEQF
TRBV12-3/TRBV12-4 ASTPDMAGELF
TRBV5-4 ASSLQRAPTEAF
TRBV5-1 ASSPMEGAGKLF
TRBV6-2/TRBV6-3 ASSYLSTGANQPQH
TRBV19 ASSIDPPGSGRVEQY
TRBV28 ASSLGGDSYEQY
TRBV30 AWRRAGDTQY
TRBV19 AGSSGNTIY
TRBV5-4 ASSPDRGGKTQY
TRBV7-8 ASSLSWEGWDFQPQH
TRBV18 ASSPGTGGNEKLF
TRBV7-9 ASTLRGGSENTEAF
TRBV30 AWSVRGRVSGNIQY
TRBV5-4 ASSGGLAGDSYEQY
TRBV9 ASSVAQSETQY